Shown below are 27 T cell receptor beta chains from a single sample sequenced in a study of T cells in women clearing cervical HPV infection. The method was immunoSEQ multiplex PCR; TCRdb's version includes in-frame clones alone and lacks a portion of them. This listing includes about 39,000 clones. The sequencing sample was made of blood buffy coat. The receptors shown here come from a woman between 18 and 69 years old with a cervical HPV16 infection that either progressed to CIN3+ or cleared (not recorded which).

About this clone: The read ends 3 residues early relative to the CDR3; the germline J gene fills the gap. The chain has TRBV7-8 and TRBJ1-6; D might be TRBD1 (6 bases). In germline, CDR1 is SGHVS, CDR2 FQNEAQ. Trimming removed 4 bases from V and 8 bases from J, with 15 bases in between. The CDR3 has 15 residues. The CDR3 reads CASSWNQGRDSPLHF. Incomplete CDR3 DNA: TGTGCCAGCAGCTGGAATCAGGGGCGGGATTCACCC.

In the case of this clone: The read ends 3 residues before the CDR3 terminus; that terminus is restored from the germline J gene. The V and J genes are TRBV6-2 or TRBV6-3 and TRBJ2-7; TRBD2 matches 10 bases. CDR3 length: 16 residues. Germline assignment: CDR1 MNHEY and CDR2 SVGEGT. With V trimmed by 2 bases and J by 2 bases, 6 bases remained unmatched. The CDR3 reads CASSYRRLAGAYEQYF. The DNA read from the CDR3 is TGTGCCAGCAGTTACAGGAGGCTAGCGGGGGCCTACGAG.

Regarding this clone: The read ends 3 residues before the CDR3 terminus; that terminus is restored from the germline J gene. The V and J genes are TRBV6-2 or TRBV6-3 and TRBJ2-1, with D possibly TRBD1 on 5 matching bases. Germline V gene data show CDR1 as MNHEY and CDR2 as SVGEGT. The CDR3 covers 15 residues. Trimming cost V 6 bases and J 3 bases, with 15 bases left between them. CDR3 bases read: TGTGCCAGCAGCCTGACAGTCACACGCTACAATGAG. Its protein product is CASSLTVTRYNE. The full CDR3 is CASSLTVTRYNEQFF.

The part of the CDR3 DNA that was read is TGCGCCAGCAGTGAAGGTTATAGCGGGGGGATCGATGAG. This gives the protein CASSEGYSGGIDE. The whole CDR3 reads CASSEGYSGGIDEQFF. The genes are TRBV10-1 and TRBJ2-1; 10 nucleotides agree with TRBD2. The observed sequence ends 3 residues before the CDR3 terminus, with the missing tail filled in from the germline J gene. The CDR3 is 16 amino acids. Germline CDR1 WNHNN, CDR2 SYGVQD (reference sequence). Trimming took 3 bases from V and 8 from J; bases not matched to a gene: 10.

With regard to this clone: Sequencing ends 3 residues short of the CDR3 end; the germline J gene provides the rest. The rearrangement joins TRBV5-1 to TRBJ2-2; 13 bases fit TRBD2. With V trimmed by 4 bases and J by 0 bases, 3 bases remained unmatched. Germline values: CDR1 SGHRS, CDR2 YFSETQ. The CDR3 has 17 amino acids. The CDR3 is CASSVTSGGTNTGELFF. Partial CDR3 DNA: TGCGCCAGCAGCGTGACTAGCGGGGGGACGAACACCGGGGAG.

Worth noting for this clone: The read halts 3 residues ahead of the CDR3 end, with the missing end drawn from the germline J gene. The V and J genes are TRBV7-3 and TRBJ1-1, with 8 bases aligning to TRBD1. Germline assignment: CDR1 SGHTA and CDR2 FQGTGA. The CDR3 sequence is 15 residues long. V gave up 5 bases and J gave up 1 base; unmatched junction bases: 6. The CDR3 DNA, read in part, is TGTGCCAGCAGCCCCGGACAGGGACGGAACACTGAA. This translates into CASSPGQGRNTE. The CDR3, in full, reads CASSPGQGRNTEAFF.

For this clone: The CDR3 end falls 3 residues outside the read, so it is completed with the germline J gene. The sample holds other DNA sequences that translate to the same CDR3. V usage is TRBV2 and J usage is TRBJ2-3, with D perhaps matching TRBD2 (6 bases). The CDR3 runs to 12 residues. Germline lookup yields CDR1 SNHLY and CDR2 FYNNEI. V gave up 4 bases and J gave up 5 bases, with 7 bases separating them. The CDR3 spells CASSGGVDTQYF. CDR3 DNA (partial): TGTGCCAGCAGTGGGGGGGTAGATACG.

As for this clone: The read terminates 3 residues before the CDR3 end, so the remaining end is supplied by the germline J gene. The chain couples TRBV18 to TRBJ2-7, with 9 bases matching TRBD1. Per the germline V gene, CDR1 is KGHSH and CDR2 is LQKENI. This CDR3 contains 17 residues. The V and J ends lost 0 bases and 5 bases, in that order; junction bases with no gene match: 11. CDR3 DNA (partial): TGTGCCAGCTCACCACCGGGATTTGGACAGGGGACCCACGAG. Residues: CASSPPGFGQGTHE. The whole CDR3 protein reads CASSPPGFGQGTHEQYF. Filled out from reference TRBV18 and TRBJ2-7, the complete variable domain reads NAGVMQNPRHLVRRRGQEARLRCSPMKGHSHVYWYRQLPEEGLKFMVYLQKENIIDESGMPKERFSAEFPKEGPSILRIQQVVRGDSAAYFCASSPPGFGQGTHEQYFGPGTRLTVT.

CDR3 DNA, as far as it was read: TGTGCCAGCAGTGGACAGGGCAGTCAGCCC. It codes for CASSGQGSQP. The CDR3 reads in full as CASSGQGSQPQHF. The V gene is TRBV6-2 or TRBV6-3, the J gene TRBJ1-5, with 8 bases fitting TRBD1. The missing CDR3 end, 3 residues past where the read stops, is filled in from the germline J gene. Germline V lookup: CDR1 MNHEY, CDR2 SVGEGT. This CDR3 is 13 amino acids long. Losses at the gene ends were 5 bases for V and 6 bases for J; bases not matched to a gene: 3.

With regard to this clone: Coverage ceases 3 residues before the CDR3 finishes, and the germline J gene fills in the end. The chain joins TRBV29-1 to TRBJ1-1, with no clear D. Germline CDR1 reads SQVTM; CDR2 reads ANQGSEA. Trimming removed 8 bases at V and 1 base at J, with 14 bases between. The CDR3 loop spans 13 amino acids. The CDR3 protein is CSSLETSNTEAFF. The sequenced part of the CDR3 DNA is TGCAGCTCCCTTGAGACATCGAACACTGAA.

About this clone: Read data end 3 residues before the CDR3 end; the end is taken from the germline J gene. V and J are TRBV19 and TRBJ1-3; the match to TRBD1 covers 10 bases. CDR3 size: 15 residues. Germline assignment: CDR1 LNHDA and CDR2 SQIVND (reference sequence). J lost 2 bases, V lost 7 bases, and 5 bases had no gene match. Partial CDR3 DNA: TGTGCCAGTACCCCCGGGACAGGGGCTGGAAACACC. It encodes CASTPGTGAGNT. The complete CDR3 reads CASTPGTGAGNTIYF.

Regarding this clone: The read terminates 3 residues ahead of where the CDR3 ends, so the germline J gene completes it. The rearrangement uses TRBV30 and TRBJ2-3; a weak D match, TRBD1 (6 bases). V lost 0 bases, J lost 1 base, and 17 bases lay in between. The CDR3 contains 17 residues. CDR1 is GTSNPN, CDR2 SVGIG, per germline (reference sequence). The part of the CDR3 DNA that was read is TGTGCCTGGAGTGTACGGATCAGGGCAGGGGGCACAGATACG. It translates to CAWSVRIRAGGTDT. The complete CDR3 sequence is CAWSVRIRAGGTDTQYF. Together with reference TRBV30 and TRBJ2-3, the CDR3 gives the full variable domain: SQTIHQWPATLVQPVGSPLSLECTVEGTSNPNLYWYRQAAGRGLQLLFYSVGIGQISSEVPQNLSASRPQDRQFILSSKKLLLSDSGFYLCAWSVRIRAGGTDTQYFGPGTRLTVL.

For this clone: The read ends 3 residues shy of where the CDR3 ends; the end is completed using the germline J gene. This chain links TRBV19 with TRBJ1-2; TRBD1 matches at 10 bases. CDR3 size: 13 residues. Germline V lookup: CDR1 LNHDA, CDR2 SQIVND (reference sequence). The CDR3 bases that were read are TGTGCCAGTACCTGGGACAGGGGACGCGGC. This sequence encodes CASTWDRGRG. The full CDR3 protein is CASTWDRGRGYTF.

To note about this clone: The observed sequence ends 3 residues before the CDR3 terminus, with the missing tail filled in from the germline J gene. V usage is TRBV18 and J usage is TRBJ2-1; 12 nucleotides agree with TRBD2. From germline, CDR1 is KGHSH and CDR2 LQKENI. V lost 3 bases, J lost 8 bases, and 8 bases stayed unmatched. There are 16 residues in the CDR3. CDR3 sequence: CASSPLAGGVGYEQFF. The part of the CDR3 DNA that was read is TGTGCCAGCTCACCCCTAGCGGGGGGGGTTGGGTATGAG.

As to this clone: The read ends 3 residues shy of where the CDR3 ends; the end is completed using the germline J gene. J is TRBJ2-1 and V is TRBV6-1; 9 bases agree with TRBD2. CDR3 size: 17 residues. Germline V gives CDR1 MNHNS, CDR2 SASEGT. J gave up 4 bases and V 0 bases, and 7 bases lay outside the gene matches. Partial CDR3 DNA: TGTGCCAGCAGTGAAGCGTTAGCGGGGGACTTATACAATGAG. Translated, it gives CASSEALAGDLYNE. The whole CDR3 reads CASSEALAGDLYNEQFF.

As for this clone: The CDR3 end lies 3 residues beyond the end of the read and is filled in from the germline J gene. This chain uses TRBV2 with TRBJ2-5; 7 nucleotides line up with TRBD1. Germline values: CDR1 SNHLY, CDR2 FYNNEI. This CDR3 region has 13 residues. The V and J ends lost 6 bases and 5 bases, in that order; junction bases with no gene match: 6. CDR3 DNA, as far as it was read: TGTGCCAGCAGAGACAGGGTAGGGGAGACC. The encoded protein is CASRDRVGET. The entire CDR3 reads CASRDRVGETQYF.

Remarks on this clone: The read falls 3 residues short of the CDR3 end, and the missing part is taken from the germline J gene. J is TRBJ2-7 and V is TRBV5-5; D may be TRBD1 (6 bases). V was clipped by 0 bases and J by 3 bases, with 10 bases between them. This CDR3 region has 14 residues. The germline V gene encodes CDR1 SGHKS and CDR2 YYEKEE (reference sequence). The covered CDR3 bases are TGTGCCAGCAGCTTGGACAGGGAATACTACGAG. As protein: CASSLDREYYE. The entire CDR3 protein is CASSLDREYYEQYF.

On this clone: The sequence runs out 3 residues before the end of the CDR3; the remainder is reconstructed from the germline J gene. The rearrangement uses TRBV4-1 and TRBJ2-5; D uncertain. The CDR3 consists of 13 residues. Germline V gene lookup returns CDR1 MGHRA and CDR2 YSYEKL. Between the trimmed V and J ends, which lost 2 bases and 5 bases, there was a span of 9 bases. Partial CDR3 DNA: TGCGCCAGCAGCCAACCAGGTCAGGAGACC. Translating gives CASSQPGQET. The whole CDR3 sequence is CASSQPGQETQYF.

Points on this clone: The sequence runs out 3 residues before the end of the CDR3; the remainder is reconstructed from the germline J gene. This rearrangement joins TRBV20-1 to TRBJ2-3; D may correspond to TRBD1 or TRBD2 (5 bases each). Germline lookup yields CDR1 DFQATT and CDR2 SNEGSKA (reference sequence). The CDR3 is made up of 15 amino acids. The V and J ends lost 0 bases and 3 bases respectively, with 13 bases between them. The CDR3 spells CSARDPAEGTDTQYF. The part of the CDR3 DNA that was read is TGCAGTGCTAGAGACCCTGCCGAGGGGACAGATACG.

Note on this clone: The CDR3 end lies 3 residues beyond the end of the read and is filled in from the germline J gene. The chain carries TRBV7-8 and TRBJ2-7; TRBD1 agrees at 8 bases. With V trimmed by 0 bases and J by 2 bases, 6 bases remained unmatched. From germline, CDR1 is SGHVS and CDR2 FQNEAQ. This CDR3 has 16 residues. The sequenced CDR3 bases are TGTGCCAGCAGCTTAGCGACCGGGACAGGAACCTACGAG. Amino acid sequence: CASSLATGTGTYE. The whole CDR3 sequence is CASSLATGTGTYEQYF.

By frequency, this clone is medium-sized (0.01 to 0.1%). The DNA ends 3 residues before the CDR3 does, and the rest of the CDR3 is filled in from the germline J gene. This chain uses TRBV2 with TRBJ2-7, with 9 bases matching TRBD1. The V and J ends lost 6 bases and 2 bases, in that order; junction bases with no gene match: 8. The CDR3 is 15 residues long. Germline V gene data show CDR1 as SNHLY and CDR2 as FYNNEI. The part of the CDR3 DNA that was read is TGTGCCAGCAGCCTAAGAGGACAGGGGCCCTACGAG. This gives the protein CASSLRGQGPYE. The whole CDR3 protein is CASSLRGQGPYEQYF.

Remarks on this clone: The CDR3 end lies 3 residues beyond the end of the read and is filled in from the germline J gene. The chain combines TRBV19 with TRBJ1-3; a possible D gene is TRBD1 (5 bases). The CDR3 extends over 15 amino acids. Germline assignment: CDR1 LNHDA and CDR2 SQIVND (reference sequence). V dropped 7 bases and J dropped 2 bases, with 15 bases sitting between them. CDR3 DNA, as far as it was read: TGTGCCAGTACCCAAGACAGTGTCACTGGAAACACC. Its protein is CASTQDSVTGNT. The whole CDR3 sequence is CASTQDSVTGNTIYF.

About this clone itself: The read ends 3 residues shy of where the CDR3 ends; the end is completed using the germline J gene. This chain joins TRBV5-1 and TRBJ2-7, with D possibly TRBD1 on 6 matching bases. V gave up 0 bases and J gave up 2 bases, with 15 bases separating them. Germline V gene lookup returns CDR1 SGHRS and CDR2 YFSETQ. The length of the CDR3 is 16 residues. CDR3 bases read: TGCGCCAGCAGCTTGGGAGGGGCAGGGGCCCCCTACGAG. This sequence encodes CASSLGGAGAPYE. The entire CDR3 is CASSLGGAGAPYEQYF.

Worth noting for this clone: The read gets to within 3 residues of the CDR3 end, and the germline J gene fills in the rest. This sequence joins TRBV20-1 and TRBJ2-2; TRBD1 is a possible D gene (5 bases). V was clipped by 5 bases and J by 1 base, with 17 bases between them. Per the germline V gene, CDR1 is DFQATT and CDR2 is SNEGSKA (reference sequence). The CDR3 runs 16 residues. The CDR3 loop is CSAHRTGQGNTGELFF. The sequenced CDR3 bases are TGCAGTGCTCACAGAACAGGTCAAGGGAACACCGGGGAG.

The CDR3 DNA, read in part, is TGTGCCAGCAGCTTAGTACAGGCCAAGTCCTCCTACGAG. Translating gives CASSLVQAKSSYE. The entire CDR3 sequence reads CASSLVQAKSSYEQYF. The chain joins TRBV7-3 to TRBJ2-7; tentative D call: TRBD1 (5 bases). The read stops 3 residues short of the end of the CDR3; the missing end is completed from the germline J gene. V shed 2 bases and J shed 0 bases, with 14 bases lying between them. This CDR3 region has 16 residues. The germline gives CDR1 SGHTA, CDR2 FQGTGA.

A remark on this clone: The observed sequence ends 3 residues before the CDR3 terminus, with the missing tail filled in from the germline J gene. The J gene is TRBJ2-3, the V gene TRBV5-1; D perhaps matches TRBD2 (6 bases). CDR3 length: 14 residues. Trimming pared 4 bases from V and 1 base from J, leaving 10 bases between. The germline V gene encodes CDR1 SGHRS and CDR2 YFSETQ. The sequenced part of the CDR3 DNA is TGCGCCAGCAGCCCTCGGAGGGGCACAGATACG. Translating gives CASSPRRGTDT. The whole CDR3 is CASSPRRGTDTQYF.

Notes on this clone: The CDR3 end falls 3 residues outside the read, so it is completed with the germline J gene. V usage is TRBV6-1 and J usage is TRBJ1-6, with 7 bases aligning to TRBD1. With V trimmed by 2 bases and J by 5 bases, 9 bases remained unmatched. Germline CDR1 and CDR2: MNHNS and SASEGT. The CDR3 is 17 residues long. The CDR3 spells CASSELATGVDNSPLHF. The sequenced part of the CDR3 DNA is TGTGCCAGCAGTGAATTGGCTACAGGGGTAGATAATTCACCC.